This T cell receptor beta chain comes out of a study of T cell repertoires in ileal Crohn's disease. Study background: At surgery, less than 45% of patients smoked, with median disease duration approximately 8 years. All patients had surgery for stricturing (approximately 60%) or penetrating (around 39%) disease.

Here immunoSEQ multiplex PCR was the method, and the copy in TCRdb shows in-frame clones only, minus some. Among over a thousand clones listed, roughly 85% were seen once. The CDR3 contains 14 residues. V lost 5 bases and J 3 bases, leaving 13 bases between the germline ends. Per the germline V gene, CDR1 is SEHNR and CDR2 is FQNEAQ (reference sequence). The receptor's source is an adult with Crohn's disease. Sequenced: ileal tissue. This chain links TRBV7-9 with TRBJ1-1; D uncertain. The CDR3 nucleotides are TGTGCCAGCAGCCCCCCACATCAGGACACTGAAGCTTTCTTT. It translates to CASSPPHQDTEAFF.